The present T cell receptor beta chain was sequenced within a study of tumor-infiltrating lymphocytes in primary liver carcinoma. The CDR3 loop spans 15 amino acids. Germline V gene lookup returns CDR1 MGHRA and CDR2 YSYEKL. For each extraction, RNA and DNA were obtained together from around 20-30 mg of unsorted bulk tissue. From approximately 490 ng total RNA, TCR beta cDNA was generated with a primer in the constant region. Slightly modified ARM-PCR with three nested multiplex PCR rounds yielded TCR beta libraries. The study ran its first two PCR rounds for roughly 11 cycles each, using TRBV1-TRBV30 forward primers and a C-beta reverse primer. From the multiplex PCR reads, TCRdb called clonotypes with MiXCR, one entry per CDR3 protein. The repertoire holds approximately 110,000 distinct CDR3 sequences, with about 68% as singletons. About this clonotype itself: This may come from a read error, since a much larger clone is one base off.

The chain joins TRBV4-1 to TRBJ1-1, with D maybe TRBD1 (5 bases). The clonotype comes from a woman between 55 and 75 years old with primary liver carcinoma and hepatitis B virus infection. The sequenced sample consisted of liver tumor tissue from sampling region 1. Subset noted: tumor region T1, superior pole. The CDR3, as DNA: TGCGCCAGCAGCCAAACTAGACAGCGAAACACTGAAACTTTCTTT. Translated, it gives CASSQTRQRNTETFF.